This is a list of T cell receptor beta chains from one sample in a study of control samples from healthy donors and cancer patients. Only in-frame clones appear in the TCRdb table, and some are missing; sequencing was by immunoSEQ multiplex PCR. The profile covers fewer than 200,000 clones, with around 87% appearing a single time and 1.2% to 1.5% taken by the ten largest. Sequenced input: blood. All receptors derive from a woman in her forties or fifties in good health. Both conserved end residues are part of each CDR3. The order of the fields is J gene, V gene, clone size, D gene, CDR3 protein. The D gene is left open where the match is weak. Size values are once, few and many counts, or a class for expanded clones, and some rows have none.

>TRBJ1-6|TRBV4-1|.|.
CASSGGFYNSPLHF
>TRBJ2-3|TRBV18|.|TRBD2
CASSPPGLAGGADTQYF
>TRBJ2-1|TRBV6-5|.|TRBD1
CASRSGTEYNEQFF
>TRBJ2-1|TRBV18|.|.
CASSPVGASTQFF
>TRBJ1-1|TRBV7-3|.|TRBD1
CASSPGQANTEAFF
>TRBJ2-1|TRBV24-1|.|TRBD1
CATSDAGTGDYNEQFF
>TRBJ1-2|TRBV6-1|.|.
CASSEESMTGYTF
>TRBJ1-2|TRBV10-3|.|.
CAISEGGANYGYTF
>TRBJ1-6|TRBV7-9|.|.
CASSLNQGNSPLHF
>TRBJ2-7|TRBV5-8|.|.
CASSLDLWGRYEQYF
>TRBJ2-2|TRBV7-3|.|.
CASSLLGGYDTGELFF
>TRBJ1-5|TRBV28|.|.
CASSLEATQHF
>TRBJ2-2|TRBV30|.|TRBD2
CAWSHLGGVYSFNTGELFF
>TRBJ2-1|TRBV7-3|.|TRBD2
CASSPLAGGPGEQFF
>TRBJ1-5|TRBV7-9|.|.
CASSLAGADNQPQHF
>TRBJ2-7|TRBV5-8|.|.
CASSLPALYEQYF
>TRBJ1-1|TRBV6-2/TRBV6-3|.|.
CASSYKYGAGGLPNTEAFF
>TRBJ1-1|TRBV18|.|.
CASSPGLGMNTEAFF
>TRBJ2-7|TRBV21-1|.|.
CASSKVGGGLQSYEQYF
>TRBJ2-7|TRBV20-1|.|.
CSARGNNEQYF
>TRBJ2-1|TRBV19|.|TRBD2
CASRIGLAGANEQFF
>TRBJ2-5|TRBV28|.|.
CASSSHMIAETQYF
>TRBJ2-7|TRBV6-5|.|.
CASSYSGEQYF
>TRBJ2-1|TRBV7-2|.|TRBD2
CASSLVGGEIDEQFF
>TRBJ1-4|TRBV5-5|.|.
CASSFGHSLFF
>TRBJ1-1|TRBV7-2|.|TRBD1
CASSQLRPVTGAEAFF
>TRBJ1-5|TRBV28|.|.
CASTTGVGQPQHF
>TRBJ1-5|TRBV30|.|.
CASGSSVSQHF
>TRBJ2-1|TRBV11-2|once|TRBD2
CASSLEASGSYNEQFF
>TRBJ2-3|TRBV14|.|.
CASSLGDTQYF
>TRBJ2-5|TRBV28|.|.
CASSSRLLQETQYF
>TRBJ1-5|TRBV5-4|.|.
CASSLEPGPNQPQHF